This T cell receptor (beta chain) stems from a study of patients and donors after allogeneic stem cell transplantation. Trimming at V came to 6 bases and at J to 2 bases, leaving 6 bases not matched to a gene. Germline CDR1 reads DFQATT; CDR2 reads SNEGSKA (reference sequence). The CDR3 is made up of 14 amino acids. TCRdb re-called the RT-PCR reads with MiXCR, one entry per CDR3 protein. The table has about a million distinct CDR3 sequences, over 15% seen once. The material sequenced was blood, either unsorted or a sorted T cell fraction (not recorded which). The sequence derives from a human donor who was either an allogeneic HSCT recipient or a stem cell or donor lymphocyte infusion donor (not recorded which). It is not recorded whose cells these are; they may come from a transplant donor. This chain links TRBV20-1 with TRBJ1-2, with 10 bases that match TRBD1. For the CDR3, the DNA is TGCAGTGCGATTGACAGGGGGCGAAACTATGGCTACACCTTC. It specifies CSAIDRGRNYGYTF.